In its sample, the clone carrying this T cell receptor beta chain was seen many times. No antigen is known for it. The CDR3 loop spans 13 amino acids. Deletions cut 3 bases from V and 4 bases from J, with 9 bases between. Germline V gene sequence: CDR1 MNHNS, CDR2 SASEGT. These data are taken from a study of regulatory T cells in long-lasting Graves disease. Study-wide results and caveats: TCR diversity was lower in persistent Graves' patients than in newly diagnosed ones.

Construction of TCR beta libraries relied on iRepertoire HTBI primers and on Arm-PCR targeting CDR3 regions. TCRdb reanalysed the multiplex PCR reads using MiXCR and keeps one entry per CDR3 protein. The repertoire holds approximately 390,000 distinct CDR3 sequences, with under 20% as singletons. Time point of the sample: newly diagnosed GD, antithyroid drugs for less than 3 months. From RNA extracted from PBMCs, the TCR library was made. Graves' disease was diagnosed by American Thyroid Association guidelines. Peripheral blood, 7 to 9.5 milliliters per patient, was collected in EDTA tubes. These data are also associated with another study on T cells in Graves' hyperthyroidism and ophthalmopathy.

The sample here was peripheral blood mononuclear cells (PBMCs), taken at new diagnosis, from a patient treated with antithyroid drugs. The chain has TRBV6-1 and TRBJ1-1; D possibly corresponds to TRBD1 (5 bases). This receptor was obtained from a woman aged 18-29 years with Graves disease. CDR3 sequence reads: CASSDARGTEAFF. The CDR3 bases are TGTGCCAGCAGTGATGCAAGGGGCACTGAAGCTTTCTTT.